This is a list of T cell receptor beta chains from one sample in a study of T cells in Graves' hyperthyroidism and ophthalmopathy. TCRdb reanalysed the multiplex PCR reads using MiXCR and keeps one entry per CDR3 protein. The repertoire holds about 380,000 distinct CDR3 sequences, with over 11% as singletons. Sequencing input: blood. The receptors originated from a woman aged 60-70 years with Graves' hyperthyroidism. Both conserved end residues are part of each CDR3. Each record gives: J gene, V gene, D gene, clone size, CDR3 protein, CDR3 DNA. The D gene is left open where the match is weak. Rows may omit the clone size; those that give it use once, few, many or a size class.

>TRBJ1-1|TRBV5-1|-|-
CASSLIGDRISEAFF
TGCGCCAGCAGCCTAATAGGCGACAGGATAAGTGAAGCTTTCTTT
>TRBJ2-5|TRBV30|TRBD2|many
CAWTIGLAGGLAQYF
TGTGCCTGGACGATAGGACTAGCGGGAGGTCTCGCCCAGTACTTC
>TRBJ1-4|TRBV29-1|TRBD1|many
CSVTTFGGQGEKLFF
TGCAGCGTCACAACCTTTGGTGGACAGGGGGAAAAACTGTTTTTT
>TRBJ2-7|TRBV28|-|-
CASSSSGWEQYF
TGTGCCAGCAGTTCATCGGGATGGGAGCAGTACTTC
>TRBJ2-5|TRBV12-3/TRBV12-4|TRBD2|many
CASSLSGSRETQYF
TGTGCCAGCAGCTTAAGCGGGAGTAGAGAGACCCAGTACTTC
>TRBJ1-1|TRBV12-3/TRBV12-4|-|-
CASSLSGAGTEAFF
TGTGCCAGCAGTTTATCGGGGGCGGGCACTGAAGCTTTCTTT
>TRBJ2-5|TRBV14|TRBD2|many
CASSQGLAGWGQETQYF
TGTGCCAGCAGCCAGGGACTAGCGGGATGGGGCCAAGAGACCCAGTACTTC
>TRBJ2-3|TRBV2|-|-
CASCANPAVPSFQDTQYF
TGTGCCAGCTGTGCCAACCCAGCGGTACCTTCTTTCCAAGATACGCAGTATTTT
>TRBJ1-5|TRBV19|-|-
CASNRDNNQPQHF
TGTGCCAGTAACCGGGACAACAATCAGCCCCAGCATTTT
>TRBJ2-3|TRBV12-3/TRBV12-4|-|many
CASSLGAQLSTDTQYF
TGTGCCAGCAGTTTAGGAGCACAGCTTAGCACAGATACGCAGTATTTT
>TRBJ2-5|TRBV5-1|-|many
CASSLAATQETQYF
TGCGCCAGCAGCTTGGCGGCTACCCAAGAGACCCAGTACTTC
>TRBJ1-1|TRBV3-1|TRBD1|many
CASSPIGRQGDYLNTEAFF
TGTGCCAGCAGCCCTATTGGGCGTCAGGGGGATTACTTGAACACTGAAGCTTTCTTT
>TRBJ2-3|TRBV19|-|few
CASSSGQLDTQYF
TGTGCCAGTAGTTCCGGACAGTTAGATACGCAGTATTTT
>TRBJ1-6|TRBV9|-|few
CASSVGEWNSPLHF
TGTGCCAGCAGCGTGGGGGAGTGGAATTCACCCCTCCACTTT
>TRBJ1-4|TRBV20-1|TRBD1|many
CSARDKDRAGEKLFF
TGCAGTGCTAGAGATAAGGACAGGGCGGGTGAAAAACTGTTTTTT
>TRBJ2-6|TRBV28|-|many
CASSSSGAGANVLTF
TGTGCCAGCAGTTCCTCAGGGGCTGGGGCCAACGTCCTGACTTTC
>TRBJ2-3|TRBV10-1|TRBD2|many
CASSAGLAGGGIRTDTQYF
TGCGCCAGCAGCGCGGGACTAGCGGGTGGAGGGATACGCACAGATACGCAGTATTTT
>TRBJ2-3|TRBV5-1|TRBD1|few
CASSLAGQGADTQYF
TGCGCCAGCAGCTTGGCGGGACAGGGCGCAGATACGCAGTATTTT
>TRBJ2-7|TRBV7-9|TRBD2|few
CASSKRGRTSGAHEQYF
TGTGCCAGCAGCAAACGGGGAAGGACTAGCGGGGCCCACGAGCAGTACTTC
>TRBJ2-1|TRBV2|-|many
CASILYPSVGDEQFF
TGTGCCAGCATTCTCTATCCTAGTGTAGGCGATGAGCAGTTCTTC
>TRBJ1-1|TRBV28|-|-
CATAAGEAFF
TGTGCCACAGCCGCAGGGGAGGCTTTCTTT
>TRBJ1-4|TRBV7-9|-|many
CASSPRTEKLFF
TGTGCCAGCAGCCCCCGGACTGAAAAACTGTTTTTT
>TRBJ2-7|TRBV10-3|TRBD1|-
CAISVGTGGTYEQYF
TGTGCCATCAGTGTCGGGACAGGGGGGACCTACGAGCAGTACTTC
>TRBJ1-4|TRBV6-1|TRBD1|-
CASRETGVREKLFF
TGTGCCAGCAGGGAGACAGGGGTGCGTGAAAAACTGTTTTTT
>TRBJ2-1|TRBV14|TRBD2|many
CASRPSGSYNEQFF
TGTGCCAGCCGCCCTAGCGGGAGCTACAATGAGCAGTTCTTC
>TRBJ1-1|TRBV10-3|TRBD1|few
CAIVGTGATEAFF
TGTGCCATCGTCGGGACAGGGGCCACTGAAGCTTTCTTT
>TRBJ2-4|TRBV24-1|-|-
CATSGSSTGKNIQYF
TGTGCCACCAGTGGAAGCTCGACAGGAAAAAACATTCAGTACTTC
>TRBJ1-1|TRBV29-1|-|few
CSVEQGLGTEAFF
TGCAGCGTTGAGCAGGGGCTGGGCACTGAAGCTTTCTTT
>TRBJ2-2|TRBV29-1|-|many
CSVAEGRTTGELFF
TGCAGCGTTGCGGAGGGTCGGACCACCGGGGAGCTGTTTTTT
>TRBJ2-3|TRBV7-3|-|few
CASSLRGGFGTDTQYF
TGTGCCAGCAGCTTAAGGGGCGGGTTTGGCACAGATACGCAGTATTTT
>TRBJ1-1|TRBV12-3/TRBV12-4|TRBD1|many
CASNPGQGSTEAFF
TGTGCCAGCAACCCGGGACAGGGAAGCACTGAAGCTTTCTTT
>TRBJ2-3|TRBV9|-|many
CASSVAQGRGADTQYF
TGTGCCAGCAGCGTAGCTCAGGGACGCGGCGCAGATACGCAGTATTTT
>TRBJ2-1|TRBV7-9|-|few
CASMAAGDEQFF
TGTGCCAGCATGGCAGCCGGGGATGAGCAGTTCTTC
>TRBJ2-3|TRBV5-1|TRBD1|many
CASSLMASGQGGLDTQYF
TGCGCCAGCAGCCTCATGGCATCCGGACAGGGGGGTTTAGATACGCAGTATTTT
>TRBJ2-5|TRBV20-1|-|many
CSARPNSVGQYF
TGCAGTGCTAGACCCAACTCGGTCGGCCAGTACTTC